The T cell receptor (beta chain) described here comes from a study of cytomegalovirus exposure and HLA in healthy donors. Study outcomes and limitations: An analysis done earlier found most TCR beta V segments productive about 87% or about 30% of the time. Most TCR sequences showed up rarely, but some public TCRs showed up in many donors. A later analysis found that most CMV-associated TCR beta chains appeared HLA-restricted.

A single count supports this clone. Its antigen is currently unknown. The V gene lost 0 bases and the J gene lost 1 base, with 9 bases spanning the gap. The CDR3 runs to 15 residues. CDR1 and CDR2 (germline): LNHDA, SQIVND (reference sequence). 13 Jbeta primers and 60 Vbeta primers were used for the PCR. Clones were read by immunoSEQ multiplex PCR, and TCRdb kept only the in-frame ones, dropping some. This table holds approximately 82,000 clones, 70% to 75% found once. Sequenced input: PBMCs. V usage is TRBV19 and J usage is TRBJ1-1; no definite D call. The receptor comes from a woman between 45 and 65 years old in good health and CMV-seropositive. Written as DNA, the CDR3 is TGTGCCAGTAGTATAGATCAAGGCGGGAACACTGAAGCTTTCTTT. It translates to CASSIDQGGNTEAFF.